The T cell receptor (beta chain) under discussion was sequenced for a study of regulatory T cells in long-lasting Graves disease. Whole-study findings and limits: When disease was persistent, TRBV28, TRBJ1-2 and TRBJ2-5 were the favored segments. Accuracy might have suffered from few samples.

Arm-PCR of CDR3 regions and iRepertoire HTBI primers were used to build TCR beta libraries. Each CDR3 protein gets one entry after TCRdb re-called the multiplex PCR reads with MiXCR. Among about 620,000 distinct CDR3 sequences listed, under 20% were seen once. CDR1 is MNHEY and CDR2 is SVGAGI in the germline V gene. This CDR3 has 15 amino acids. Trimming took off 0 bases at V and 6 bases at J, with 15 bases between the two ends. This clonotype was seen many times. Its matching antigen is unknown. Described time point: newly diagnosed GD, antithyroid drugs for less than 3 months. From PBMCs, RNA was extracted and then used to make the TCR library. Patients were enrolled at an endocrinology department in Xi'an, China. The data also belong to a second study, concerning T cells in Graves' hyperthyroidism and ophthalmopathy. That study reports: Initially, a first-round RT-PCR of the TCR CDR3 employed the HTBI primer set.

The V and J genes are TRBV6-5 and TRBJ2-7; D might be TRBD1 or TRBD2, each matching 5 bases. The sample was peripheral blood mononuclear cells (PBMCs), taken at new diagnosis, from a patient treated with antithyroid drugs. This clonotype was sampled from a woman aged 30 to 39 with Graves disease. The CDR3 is CASSYSSGLGAEQYF. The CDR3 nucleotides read TGTGCCAGCAGTTACTCGTCAGGGCTCGGGGCCGAGCAGTACTTC.